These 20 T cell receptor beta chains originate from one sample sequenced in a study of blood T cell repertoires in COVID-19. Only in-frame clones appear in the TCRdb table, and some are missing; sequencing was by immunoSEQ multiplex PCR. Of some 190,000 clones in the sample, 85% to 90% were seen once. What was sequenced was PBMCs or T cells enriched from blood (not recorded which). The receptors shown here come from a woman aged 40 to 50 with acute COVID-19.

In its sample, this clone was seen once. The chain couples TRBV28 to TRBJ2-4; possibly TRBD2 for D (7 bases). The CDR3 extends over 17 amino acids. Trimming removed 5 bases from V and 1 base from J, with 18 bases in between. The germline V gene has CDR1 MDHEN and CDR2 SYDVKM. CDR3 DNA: TGTGCCAGCAGTGTCCTAGGCGGGGGCGCGGCCAAAAACATTCAGTACTTC. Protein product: CASSVLGGGAAKNIQYF.

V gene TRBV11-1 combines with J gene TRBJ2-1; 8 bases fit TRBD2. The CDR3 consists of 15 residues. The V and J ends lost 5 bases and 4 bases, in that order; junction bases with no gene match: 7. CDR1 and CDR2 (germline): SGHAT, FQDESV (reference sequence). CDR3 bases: TGTGCCAGCAGCCCTAGCGGCGGGAGGTACAATGAGCAGTTCTTC. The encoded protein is CASSPSGGRYNEQFF.

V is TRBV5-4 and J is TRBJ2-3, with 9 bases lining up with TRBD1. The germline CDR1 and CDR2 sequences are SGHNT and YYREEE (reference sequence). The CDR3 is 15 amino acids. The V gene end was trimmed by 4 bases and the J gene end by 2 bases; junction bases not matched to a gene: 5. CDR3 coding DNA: TGTGCCAGCAGCCCCGGGACAGGGCTCACAGATACGCAGTATTTT. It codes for CASSPGTGLTDTQYF.

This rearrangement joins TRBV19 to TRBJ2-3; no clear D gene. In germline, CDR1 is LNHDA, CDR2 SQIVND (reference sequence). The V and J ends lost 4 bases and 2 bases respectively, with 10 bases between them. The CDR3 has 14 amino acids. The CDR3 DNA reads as TGTGCCAGTAGTACCTTAGACTTCACAGATACGCAGTATTTT. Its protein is CASSTLDFTDTQYF. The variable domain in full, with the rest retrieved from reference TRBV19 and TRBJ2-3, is DGGITQSPKYLFRKEGQNVTLSCEQNLNHDAMYWYRQDPGQGLRLIYYSQIVNDFQKGDIAEGYSVSREKKESFPLTVTSAQKNPTAFYLCASSTLDFTDTQYFGPGTRLTVL.

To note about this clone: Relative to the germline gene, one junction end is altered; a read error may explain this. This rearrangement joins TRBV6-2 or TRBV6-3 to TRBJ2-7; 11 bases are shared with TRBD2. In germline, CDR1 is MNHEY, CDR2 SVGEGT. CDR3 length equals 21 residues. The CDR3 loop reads CASSYPPPADRLAGGSNEQYF. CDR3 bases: TGTGCCAGCAGTTACCCTCCCCCCGCCGACAGGCTAGCGGGAGGCTCCAACGAGCAGTACTTC.

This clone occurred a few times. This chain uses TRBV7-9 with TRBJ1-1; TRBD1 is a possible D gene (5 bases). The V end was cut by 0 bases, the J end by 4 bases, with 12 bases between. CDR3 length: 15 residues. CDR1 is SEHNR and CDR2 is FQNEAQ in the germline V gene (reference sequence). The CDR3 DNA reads TGTGCCAGCAGCTTAGCTGGGGGGGGGAGCACTGAAGCTTTCTTT. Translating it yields CASSLAGGGSTEAFF.

The CDR3 loop reads CASRGSGDQPQHF. The CDR3 nucleotides are TGTGCCAGCAGGGGCTCGGGGGATCAGCCCCAGCATTTT. The chain is built from TRBV3-1 (or the pseudogene TRBV3-2) and TRBJ1-5, with D possibly matching TRBD1 (5 bases). The CDR3 has 13 amino acids. The germline gives CDR1 LGHDT, CDR2 YNNKEL (reference sequence). V lost 6 bases and J lost 5, with 11 bases in between.

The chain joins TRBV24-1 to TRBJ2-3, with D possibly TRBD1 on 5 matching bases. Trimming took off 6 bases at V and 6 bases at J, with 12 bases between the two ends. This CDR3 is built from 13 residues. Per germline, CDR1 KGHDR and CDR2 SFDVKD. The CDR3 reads CATSTDSRDTQYF. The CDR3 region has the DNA TGTGCCACCAGTACCGACAGTCGGGATACGCAGTATTTT.

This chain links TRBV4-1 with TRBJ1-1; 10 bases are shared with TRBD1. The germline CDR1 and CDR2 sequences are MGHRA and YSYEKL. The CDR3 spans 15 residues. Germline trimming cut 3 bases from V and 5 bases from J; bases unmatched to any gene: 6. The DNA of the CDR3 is TGCGCCAGCAGCCACCGACAGGGGGCGTGGACTGAAGCTTTCTTT. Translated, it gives CASSHRQGAWTEAFF.

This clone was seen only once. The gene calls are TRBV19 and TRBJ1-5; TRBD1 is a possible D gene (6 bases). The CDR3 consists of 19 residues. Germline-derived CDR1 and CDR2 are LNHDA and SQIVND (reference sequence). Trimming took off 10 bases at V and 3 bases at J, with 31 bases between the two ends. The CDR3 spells CAIYPSYGGAEGPNQPQHF. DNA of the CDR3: TGTGCCATCTACCCTAGCTACGGGGGGGCGGAGGGTCCCAATCAGCCCCAGCATTTT.

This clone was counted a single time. CDR3 nucleotide sequence: TGCGCCAGCAGTCGGGACAGGGGTTTACGGTCTGGGGCCAACGTCCTGACTTTC. Translating it yields CASSRDRGLRSGANVLTF. V usage is TRBV5-1 and J usage is TRBJ2-6; TRBD1 matches 10 bases. The CDR3 covers 18 residues. Trimming took 5 bases from V and 1 from J; bases not matched to a gene: 9. Germline V gives CDR1 SGHRS, CDR2 YFSETQ.

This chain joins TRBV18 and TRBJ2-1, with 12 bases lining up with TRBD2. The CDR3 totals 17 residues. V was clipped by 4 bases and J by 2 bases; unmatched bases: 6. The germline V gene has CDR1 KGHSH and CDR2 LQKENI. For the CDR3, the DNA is TGTGCCAGCTCACGAAGACTAGCGGGAGAGACCTACAATGAGCAGTTCTTC. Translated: CASSRRLAGETYNEQFF.

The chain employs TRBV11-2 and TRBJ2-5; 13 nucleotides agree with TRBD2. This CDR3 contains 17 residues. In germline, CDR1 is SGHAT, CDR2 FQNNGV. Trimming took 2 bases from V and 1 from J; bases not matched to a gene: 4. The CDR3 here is CASSLSTSGRAQETQYF. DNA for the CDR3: TGTGCCAGCAGCTTATCCACTAGCGGGAGGGCCCAAGAGACCCAGTACTTC.

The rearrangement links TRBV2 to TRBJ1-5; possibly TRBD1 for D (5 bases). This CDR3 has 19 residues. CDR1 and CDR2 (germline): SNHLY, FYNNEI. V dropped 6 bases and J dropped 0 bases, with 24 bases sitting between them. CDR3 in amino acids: CASSHHGLRGGYSNQPQHF. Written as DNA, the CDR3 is TGTGCCAGCAGCCACCACGGGCTTAGGGGAGGGTATAGCAATCAGCCCCAGCATTTT. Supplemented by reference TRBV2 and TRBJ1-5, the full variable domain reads EPEVTQTPSHQVTQMGQEVILRCVPISNHLYFYWYRQILGQKVEFLVSFYNNEISEKSEIFDDQFSVERPDGSNFTLKIRSTKLEDSAMYFCASSHHGLRGGYSNQPQHFGDGTRLSIL.

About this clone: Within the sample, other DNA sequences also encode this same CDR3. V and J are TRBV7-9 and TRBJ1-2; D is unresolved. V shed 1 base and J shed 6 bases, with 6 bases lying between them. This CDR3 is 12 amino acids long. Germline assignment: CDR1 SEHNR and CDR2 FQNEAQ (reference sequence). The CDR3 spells CASSLDIDGYTF. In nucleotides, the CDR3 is TGTGCCAGCAGCTTAGATATCGATGGCTACACCTTC.

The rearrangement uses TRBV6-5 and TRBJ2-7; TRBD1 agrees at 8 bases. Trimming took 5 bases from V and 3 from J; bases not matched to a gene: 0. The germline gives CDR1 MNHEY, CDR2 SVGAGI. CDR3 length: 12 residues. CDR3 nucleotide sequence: TGTGCCAGCAGTACAGGGGGCTACGAGCAGTACTTC. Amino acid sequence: CASSTGGYEQYF.

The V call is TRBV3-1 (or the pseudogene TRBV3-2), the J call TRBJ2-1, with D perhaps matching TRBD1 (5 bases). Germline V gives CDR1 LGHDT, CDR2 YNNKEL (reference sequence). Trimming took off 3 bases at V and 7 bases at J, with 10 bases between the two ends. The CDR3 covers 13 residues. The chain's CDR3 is CASSQSTVNEQFF. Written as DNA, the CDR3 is TGTGCCAGCAGCCAGTCGACAGTTAATGAGCAGTTCTTC.

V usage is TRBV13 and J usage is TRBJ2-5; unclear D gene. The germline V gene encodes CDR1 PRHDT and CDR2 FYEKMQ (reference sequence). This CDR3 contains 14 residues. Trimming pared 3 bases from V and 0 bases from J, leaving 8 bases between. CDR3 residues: CASSFQKNQETQYF. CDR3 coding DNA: TGTGCCAGCAGCTTTCAAAAAAACCAAGAGACCCAGTACTTC.

For the CDR3, the DNA is TGTGCCAGCAGTTTCTTGCGGGGGGAGCTGTTTTTT. It codes for CASSFLRGELFF. The V and J genes are TRBV12-3 or TRBV12-4 and TRBJ2-2; D is unresolved. Trimming stripped 3 bases from V and 8 bases from J, with 7 bases between. The CDR3 is 12 amino acids.

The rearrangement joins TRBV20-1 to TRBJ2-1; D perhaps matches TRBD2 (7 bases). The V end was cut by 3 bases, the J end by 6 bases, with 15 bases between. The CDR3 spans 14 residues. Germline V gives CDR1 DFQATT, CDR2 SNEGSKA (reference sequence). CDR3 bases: TGCAGTGCTAGTGTGGGGGGGCAGGGCAATGAGCAGTTCTTC. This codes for CSASVGGQGNEQFF.